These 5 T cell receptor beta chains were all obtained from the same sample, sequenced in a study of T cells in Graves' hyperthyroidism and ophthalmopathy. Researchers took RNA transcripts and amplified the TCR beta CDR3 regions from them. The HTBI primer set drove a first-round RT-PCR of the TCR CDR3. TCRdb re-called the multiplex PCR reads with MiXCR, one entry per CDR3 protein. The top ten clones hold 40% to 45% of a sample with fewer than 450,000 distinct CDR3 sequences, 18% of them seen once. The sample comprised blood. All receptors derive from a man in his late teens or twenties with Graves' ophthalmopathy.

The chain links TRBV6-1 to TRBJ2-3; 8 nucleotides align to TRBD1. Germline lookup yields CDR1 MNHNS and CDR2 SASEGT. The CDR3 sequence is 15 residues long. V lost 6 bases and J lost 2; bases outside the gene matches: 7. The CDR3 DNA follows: TGTGCCAGCAGCCCTTCGGACAGGGTCACAGATACGCAGTATTTT. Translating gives CASSPSDRVTDTQYF.

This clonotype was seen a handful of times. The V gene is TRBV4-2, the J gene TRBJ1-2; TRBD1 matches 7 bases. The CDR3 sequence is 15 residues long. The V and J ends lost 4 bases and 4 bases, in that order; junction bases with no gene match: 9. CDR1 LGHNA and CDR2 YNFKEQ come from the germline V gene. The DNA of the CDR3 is TGTGCCAGCAGCCTTTCAATGACAGGGAGCTATGGCTACACCTTC. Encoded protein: CASSLSMTGSYGYTF.

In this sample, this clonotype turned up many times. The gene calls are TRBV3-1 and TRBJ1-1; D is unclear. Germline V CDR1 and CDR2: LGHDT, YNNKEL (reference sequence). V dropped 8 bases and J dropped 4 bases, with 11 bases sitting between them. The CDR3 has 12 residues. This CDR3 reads CASSAPGTEAFF. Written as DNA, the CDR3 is TGTGCCAGCTCGGCCCCGGGCACTGAAGCTTTCTTT. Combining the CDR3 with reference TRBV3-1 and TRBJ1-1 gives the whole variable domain DTAVSQTPKYLVTQMGNDKSIKCEQNLGHDTMYWYKQDSKKFLKIMFSYNNKELIINETVPNRFSPKSPDKAHLNLHINSLELGDSAVYFCASSAPGTEAFFGQGTRLTVV.

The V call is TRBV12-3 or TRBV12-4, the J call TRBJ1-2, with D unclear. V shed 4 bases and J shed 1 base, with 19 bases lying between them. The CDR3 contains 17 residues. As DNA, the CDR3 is TGTGCCAGCAGTTCCCATGAAGGGCAGCTAATTAACTATGGCTACACCTTC. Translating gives CASSSHEGQLINYGYTF.

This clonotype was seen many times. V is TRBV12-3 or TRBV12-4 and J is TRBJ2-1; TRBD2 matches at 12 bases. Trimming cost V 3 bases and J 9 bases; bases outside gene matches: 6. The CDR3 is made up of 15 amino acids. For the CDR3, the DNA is TGTGCCAGCAGTTTGGTGGCTAGCGGGGGGGGTGAGCAGTTCTTC. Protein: CASSLVASGGGEQFF.